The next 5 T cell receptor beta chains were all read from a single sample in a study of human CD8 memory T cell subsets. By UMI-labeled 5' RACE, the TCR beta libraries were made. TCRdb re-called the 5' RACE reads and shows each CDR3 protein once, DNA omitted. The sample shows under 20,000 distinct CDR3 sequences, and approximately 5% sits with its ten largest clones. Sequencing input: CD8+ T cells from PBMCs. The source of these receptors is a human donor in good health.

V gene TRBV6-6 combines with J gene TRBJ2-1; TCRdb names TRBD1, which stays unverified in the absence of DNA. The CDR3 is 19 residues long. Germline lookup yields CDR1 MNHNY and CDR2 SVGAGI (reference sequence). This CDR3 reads CASSEGQGSTPSSYNEQFF.

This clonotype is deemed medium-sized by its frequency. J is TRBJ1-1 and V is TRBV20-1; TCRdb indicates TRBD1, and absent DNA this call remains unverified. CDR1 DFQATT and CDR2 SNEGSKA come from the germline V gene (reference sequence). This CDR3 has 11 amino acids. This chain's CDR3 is CSAPGQGGAFF.

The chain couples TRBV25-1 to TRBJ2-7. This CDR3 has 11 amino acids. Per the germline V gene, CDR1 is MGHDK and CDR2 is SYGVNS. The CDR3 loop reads CASSESGEQYF.

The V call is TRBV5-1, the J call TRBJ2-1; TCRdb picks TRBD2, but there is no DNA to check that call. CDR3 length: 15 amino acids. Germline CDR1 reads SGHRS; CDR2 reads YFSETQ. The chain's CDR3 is CASSLTGLAYNEQFF.

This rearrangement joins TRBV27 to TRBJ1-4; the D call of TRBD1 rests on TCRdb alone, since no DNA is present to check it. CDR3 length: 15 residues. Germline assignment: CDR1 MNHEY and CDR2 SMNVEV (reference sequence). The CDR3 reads CASSPLGGANEKLFF.